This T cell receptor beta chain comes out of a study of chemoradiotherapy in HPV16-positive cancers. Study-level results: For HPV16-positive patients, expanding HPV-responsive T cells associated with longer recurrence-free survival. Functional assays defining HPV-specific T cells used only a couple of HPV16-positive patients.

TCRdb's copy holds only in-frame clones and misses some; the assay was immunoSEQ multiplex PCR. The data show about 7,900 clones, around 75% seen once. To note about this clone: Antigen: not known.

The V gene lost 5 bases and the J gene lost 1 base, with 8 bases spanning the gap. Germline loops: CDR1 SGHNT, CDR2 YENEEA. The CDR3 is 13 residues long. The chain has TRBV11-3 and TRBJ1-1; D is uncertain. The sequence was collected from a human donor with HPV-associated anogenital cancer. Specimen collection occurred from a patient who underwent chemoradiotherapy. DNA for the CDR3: TGTGCCAGCAGCACCCTACCGAACACTGAAGCTTTCTTT. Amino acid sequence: CASSTLPNTEAFF.